Following are 4 T cell receptor beta chains from one sample sequenced in a study of blood T cell repertoires in COVID-19. The table came from immunoSEQ multiplex PCR; TCRdb's copy has only in-frame clones and leaves some out. The repertoire holds 88,000 or so clones, with about 85% as singletons. The sample taken for sequencing was peripheral blood. These receptors came from a man aged 55-75 years with acute or convalescent COVID-19.

V usage is TRBV4-1 and J usage is TRBJ2-2; D perhaps matches TRBD1 (6 bases). V was pared by 0 bases and J by 7 bases, with 6 bases between. Germline CDR1 and CDR2: MGHRA and YSYEKL. CDR3 length: 13 amino acids. This chain's CDR3 is CASSQDRGGELFF. The CDR3 DNA reads as TGCGCCAGCAGCCAAGACAGGGGCGGGGAGCTGTTTTTT.

J is TRBJ2-5 and V is TRBV18; D is perhaps TRBD1 (8 bases). CDR3 length: 14 residues. Per the germline V gene, CDR1 is KGHSH and CDR2 is LQKENI. V lost 6 bases and J lost 5, with 16 bases in between. The CDR3 DNA sequence: TGTGCCAGCTCGCCAGGGGGGGACAGGGAGACCCAGTACTTC. Residues: CASSPGGDRETQYF.

The V and J genes are TRBV19 and TRBJ2-1; no firm D call. CDR1 and CDR2 from the germline V gene are LNHDA and SQIVND (reference sequence). There are 12 residues in the CDR3. Trimming removed 2 bases at V and 7 bases at J, with 6 bases between. The CDR3 sequence: CASSINGNEQFF. The CDR3 region has the DNA TGTGCCAGTAGTATAAACGGTAATGAGCAGTTCTTC.

The chain joins TRBV30 to TRBJ2-7; D possibly corresponds to TRBD2 (6 bases). V was shortened by 8 bases and J by 7 bases, with 21 bases between the two germline ends. CDR3 length: 13 residues. Germline loops: CDR1 GTSNPN, CDR2 SVGIG (reference sequence). The CDR3 nucleotides read TGTGCCCGCACGGAGGGACTTTTAGAAGAGCAGTACTTC. Translating it yields CARTEGLLEEQYF.